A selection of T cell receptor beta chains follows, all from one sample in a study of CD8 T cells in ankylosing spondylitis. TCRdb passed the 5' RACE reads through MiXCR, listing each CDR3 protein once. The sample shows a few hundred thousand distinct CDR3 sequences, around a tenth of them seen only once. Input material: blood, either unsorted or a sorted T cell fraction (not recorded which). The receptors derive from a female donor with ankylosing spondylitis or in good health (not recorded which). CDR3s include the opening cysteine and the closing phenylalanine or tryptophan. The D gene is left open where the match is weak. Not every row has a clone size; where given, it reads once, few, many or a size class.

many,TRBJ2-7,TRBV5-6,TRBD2,TGTGCCAGCAGCACAGGGACTAGCTACGAGCAGTACTTC,CASSTGTSYEQYF
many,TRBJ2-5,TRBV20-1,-,TGCAGTGCTACTCCAGGTACCCAAGAGACCCAGTACTTC,CSATPGTQETQYF
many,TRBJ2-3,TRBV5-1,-,TGCGCCAGCAGCGAGACGACCGGGACCCCAGGCACAGATACGCAGTATTTT,CASSETTGTPGTDTQYF
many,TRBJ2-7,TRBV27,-,TGTGCCAGCAGTTTTAGAAGCGTACGAAAAAACGAGCAGTACTTC,CASSFRSVRKNEQYF
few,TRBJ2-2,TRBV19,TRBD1,TGTGCCAGTAGTATCACCAGGGGGCCCGCGAACACCGGGGAGCTGTTTTTT,CASSITRGPANTGELFF
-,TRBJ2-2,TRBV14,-,TGTGCCAGCAGCCAAGCCGGAGGGAACACCGGGGAGCTGTTTTTT,CASSQAGGNTGELFF
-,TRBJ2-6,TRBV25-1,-,TGTGCCAGCAGTGAATTTGGGTCTGGGGCCAACGTCCTGACTTTC,CASSEFGSGANVLTF
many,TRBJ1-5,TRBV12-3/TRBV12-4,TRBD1,TGTGCCAGCACCGCCGGGACAGTAGGCCAACCCCAGCATTTT,CASTAGTVGQPQHF
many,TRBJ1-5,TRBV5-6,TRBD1,TGTGCCAGCAGCTTCGGGACAGGGATCAATCAGCCCCAGCATTTT,CASSFGTGINQPQHF
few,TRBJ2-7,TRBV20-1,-,TGCAGTGCTAGAGATTTCGAGCAGTACTTC,CSARDFEQYF
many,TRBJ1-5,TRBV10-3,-,TGTGCCATCAGTGACCCGGAGGGGGGGCTGGGACGCAATCAGCCCCAGCATTTT,CAISDPEGGLGRNQPQHF
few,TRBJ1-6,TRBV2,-,TGTGCCAGTAAACTGCTAGGGGCGTATGATTCACCCCTCCACTTT,CASKLLGAYDSPLHF
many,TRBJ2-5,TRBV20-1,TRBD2,TGCAGTGCCCCGGGACTAGCGGGAGAGACCCAGTACTTC,CSAPGLAGETQYF
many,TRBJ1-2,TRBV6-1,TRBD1,TGTGCCAGCACCCTGACAGGGGAGGGCTACACCTTC,CASTLTGEGYTF
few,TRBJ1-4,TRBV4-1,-,TGCGCCAGCAGCCAAGAAGGCAGCAACTATGAAGTGAAGAGGGTGAAGATTGAAAAAAAACTGTTTTTT,CASSQEGSNYEVKRVKIEKKLFF
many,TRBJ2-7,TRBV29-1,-,TGCAGCGTTGTAGGAGGGGGACCATACGAGCAGTACTTC,CSVVGGGPYEQYF
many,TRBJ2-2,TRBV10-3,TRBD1,TGTGCCAGCCGGGACAGGGGGTACGGCGGGGAGCTGTTTTTT,CASRDRGYGGELFF
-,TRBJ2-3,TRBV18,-,TGTGCCAGCTCACCGCTGAGCGATACGCAGTATTTT,CASSPLSDTQYF
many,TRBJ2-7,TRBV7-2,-,TGTGCCAGCAGCTTTGACTACGAGCAGTACTTC,CASSFDYEQYF
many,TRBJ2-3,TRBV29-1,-,TGCAGCGTTGAAGGAAGCCACGGAGATACGCAGTATTTT,CSVEGSHGDTQYF
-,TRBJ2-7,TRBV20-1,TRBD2,TGCAGTGCCCCGAGCCCGGGACTAGCGGTTGCCCCCTACGAGCAGTACTTC,CSAPSPGLAVAPYEQYF
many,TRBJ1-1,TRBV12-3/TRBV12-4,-,TGTGCCAGCAGTTTGAGGGGCATGAACACTGAAGCTTTCTTT,CASSLRGMNTEAFF
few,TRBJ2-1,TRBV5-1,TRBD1,TGCGCCAGCAGCTCCTCCGGGACAGGGCTTAATGAGCAGTTCTTC,CASSSSGTGLNEQFF
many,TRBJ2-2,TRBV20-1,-,TGCAGTGCTTCCCAAGGACTCCGCATTGGGGAGCTGTTTTTT,CSASQGLRIGELFF
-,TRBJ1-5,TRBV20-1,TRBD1,TGCAGTGCTACTGGGACAGGGGATCAGCCCCAGCATTTT,CSATGTGDQPQHF
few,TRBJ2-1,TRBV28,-,TGTGCCTCTTCGCCCCCGCCCCCCGGACCGTACAATGAGCAGTTCTTC,CASSPPPPGPYNEQFF
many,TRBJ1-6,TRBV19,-,TGTGCCAGTATCGTCGGGGCAGGGATTAATTCACCCCTCCACTTT,CASIVGAGINSPLHF
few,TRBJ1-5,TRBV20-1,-,TGCAGTGCTCATCCCCAGGGGATTCAGCCCCAGCATTTT,CSAHPQGIQPQHF
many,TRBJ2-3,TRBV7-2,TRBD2,TGTGCCAGCAGCGCGCAAGGACTAGTAGTATCGGATACGCAGTATTTT,CASSAQGLVVSDTQYF
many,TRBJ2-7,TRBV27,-,TGTGCCAGCAGAACATTGGGGCAGAGGAACGAGCAGTACTTC,CASRTLGQRNEQYF
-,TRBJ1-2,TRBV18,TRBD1,TGTGCCAGCTCCCGAGGGACAGGGGGCGCGGGAAACTATGGCTACACCTTC,CASSRGTGGAGNYGYTF
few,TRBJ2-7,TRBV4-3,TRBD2,TGCGCCAGCAGCCAAGATCTAGCGGGCTCCTACGAGCAGTACTTC,CASSQDLAGSYEQYF
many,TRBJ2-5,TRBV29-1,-,TGCAGCGTTAAAGATGTTCAAGAGACCCAGTACTTC,CSVKDVQETQYF
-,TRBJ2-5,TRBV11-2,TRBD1,TGTGCCAGCAGCGACGGGACAGGAGGTTGGGAGACCCAGTACTTC,CASSDGTGGWETQYF
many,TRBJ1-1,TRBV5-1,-,TGCGCCAGCAGCCCGGGGATTGTTCCTAAGCAGGACACTGAAGCTTTCTTT,CASSPGIVPKQDTEAFF
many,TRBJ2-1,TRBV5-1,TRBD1,TGCGCCAGCAGCGAAAGACAGGGGGCAGGCAATGAGCAGTTCTTC,CASSERQGAGNEQFF
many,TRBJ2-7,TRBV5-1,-,TGCGCCAGCAGCATCCCTGGTACTACCGAGCAGTACTTC,CASSIPGTTEQYF
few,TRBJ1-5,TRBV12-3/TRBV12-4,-,TGTGCCAGCAGTGCAACAGGGACCCTTCAGCCCCAGCATTTT,CASSATGTLQPQHF
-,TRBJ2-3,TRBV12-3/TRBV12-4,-,TGTGCCAGCAGTTTACGGGCCGCGGGAGATACGCAGTATTTT,CASSLRAAGDTQYF
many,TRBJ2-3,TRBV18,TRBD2,TGTGCCAGCTCACCAGCAGGGACTAGCGGCAGCACAGATACGCAGTATTTT,CASSPAGTSGSTDTQYF
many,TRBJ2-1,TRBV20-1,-,TGCAGTGCTAGAGAAGCCGTCCTACCTTCCTACAATGAGCAGTTCTTC,CSAREAVLPSYNEQFF